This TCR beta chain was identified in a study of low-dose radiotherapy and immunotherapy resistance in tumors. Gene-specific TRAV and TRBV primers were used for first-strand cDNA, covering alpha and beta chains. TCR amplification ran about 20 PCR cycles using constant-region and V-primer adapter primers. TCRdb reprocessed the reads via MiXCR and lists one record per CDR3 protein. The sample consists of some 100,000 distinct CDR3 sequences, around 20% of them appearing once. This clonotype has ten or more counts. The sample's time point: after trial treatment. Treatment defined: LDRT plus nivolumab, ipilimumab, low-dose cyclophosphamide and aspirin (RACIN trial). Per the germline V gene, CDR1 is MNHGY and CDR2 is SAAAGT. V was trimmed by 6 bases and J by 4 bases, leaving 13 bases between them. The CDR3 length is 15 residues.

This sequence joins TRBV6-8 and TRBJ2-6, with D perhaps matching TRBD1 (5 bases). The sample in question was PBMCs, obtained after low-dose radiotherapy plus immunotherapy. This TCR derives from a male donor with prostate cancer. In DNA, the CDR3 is TGTGCCAGCAGACACCAGGGTGCCGGGGCCAACGTCCTGACTTTC. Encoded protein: CASRHQGAGANVLTF.